Sequencing of this T cell receptor (beta chain) was carried out in a study of blood T cell repertoires in COVID-19. This clone came up once. Here immunoSEQ multiplex PCR was the method, and the copy in TCRdb shows in-frame clones only, minus some. The sample lists roughly 70,000 clones; roughly 80% were seen once. Between the trimmed V and J ends, which lost 6 bases and 4 bases, there was a span of 21 bases. The germline gives CDR1 LNHDA, CDR2 SQIVND (reference sequence). This CDR3 spans 16 amino acids. The material sequenced was peripheral blood. The clonotype was recovered from an elderly woman with active or convalescent COVID-19. The rearrangement links TRBV19 to TRBJ1-2, with D possibly TRBD1 on 6 matching bases. The CDR3 DNA sequence: TGTGCCAGTAGCCCAGTCAGCGGACAGATTCTCTATGGCTACACCTTC. Amino acids: CASSPVSGQILYGYTF.